This entry lists 29 T cell receptor beta chains sequenced from one sample in a study of blood T cell repertoires in COVID-19. Produced via immunoSEQ multiplex PCR; TCRdb's table is partial and in-frame only. There are under 500,000 clones in the sample; around nine tenths occur only once, and almost 2% lies in the top ten. The sequenced sample was PBMCs or T cells enriched from blood (not recorded which). The receptors originated from a young woman with acute COVID-19.

This clone appeared a single time. The chain is built from TRBV20-1 and TRBJ2-3; 7 nucleotides match TRBD1. This CDR3 is 15 amino acids long. V gave up 3 bases and J gave up 2 bases; unmatched junction bases: 8. Germline assignment: CDR1 DFQATT and CDR2 SNEGSKA (reference sequence). CDR3 residues: CSASTGANPTDTQYF. CDR3 nucleotide sequence: TGCAGTGCTAGTACAGGGGCCAACCCCACAGATACGCAGTATTTT.

The V and J genes are TRBV18 and TRBJ2-1; no definite D call. Germline loops: CDR1 KGHSH, CDR2 LQKENI. Trimming pared 6 bases from V and 5 bases from J, leaving 11 bases between. This CDR3 region has 13 residues. CDR3 region: CASSPDTNNEQFF. The DNA for the CDR3 is TGTGCCAGCTCCCCCGACACAAACAATGAGCAGTTCTTC.

In its sample, this clone was seen a few times. CDR3 amino acids: CASSFGVRANSPLHF. As DNA, the CDR3 is TGTGCCAGCAGCTTCGGCGTGCGGGCTAATTCACCCCTCCACTTT. The chain links TRBV7-2 to TRBJ1-6; no definite D call. Germline lookup yields CDR1 SGHTA and CDR2 FQGNSA. There are 15 residues in the CDR3. Trimming took 3 bases from V and 6 from J, leaving 12 bases between them. Complete variable domain (other parts from reference TRBV7-2 and TRBJ1-6): GAGVSQSPSNKVTEKGKDVELRCDPISGHTALYWYRQSLGQGLEFLIYFQGNSAPDKSGLPSDRFSAERTGGSVSTLTIQRTQQEDSAVYLCASSFGVRANSPLHFGNGTRLTVT.

The chain employs TRBV4-1 and TRBJ2-5, with D perhaps TRBD2 (5 bases). V lost 0 bases to trimming and J lost 5 bases, with 10 bases between them. The CDR3 is 14 residues long. CDR1 and CDR2 from the germline V gene are MGHRA and YSYEKL. The DNA for the CDR3 is TGCGCCAGCAGCCAAGAGGGCGGGTGGGAGACCCAGTACTTC. This codes for CASSQEGGWETQYF.

The rearrangement uses TRBV6-5 and TRBJ2-1; 7 positions agree with TRBD2. Germline CDR1 MNHEY, CDR2 SVGAGI. Trimming took 8 bases from V and 14 from J; bases not matched to a gene: 6. There are 10 residues in the CDR3. In DNA form, the CDR3 reads TGTGCCAGCGGGGGGACTAAAGAGTTCTTC. Amino acid sequence: CASGGTKEFF.

The V and J genes are TRBV3-1 (or the pseudogene TRBV3-2) and TRBJ2-2; D gene uncertain. CDR1 is LGHDT, CDR2 YNNKEL, per germline (reference sequence). V shed 4 bases and J shed 6 bases, with 18 bases lying between them. The CDR3 covers 16 residues. In DNA, the CDR3 is TGTGCCAGCAGCCCAAGAATCCGAAGCGAAGCCGGGGAGCTGTTTTTT. It specifies CASSPRIRSEAGELFF.

The rearrangement joins TRBV19 to TRBJ1-3; a possible D gene is TRBD1 (5 bases). V was pared by 4 bases and J by 7 bases, with 14 bases between. Germline CDR1 LNHDA, CDR2 SQIVND (reference sequence). The CDR3 covers 14 residues. CDR3 region: CASSTGQGFNTIYF. The CDR3 DNA is TGTGCCAGTAGTACTGGTCAGGGTTTTAACACCATATATTTT.

With regard to this clone: This CDR3 is also generated by other DNA sequences in the sample. The V gene is TRBV11-2, the J gene TRBJ1-2; D may be TRBD1 (5 bases). Germline loops: CDR1 SGHAT, CDR2 FQNNGV. V was trimmed by 4 bases and J by 8 bases, leaving 8 bases between them. The length of the CDR3 is 11 residues. The CDR3 bases are TGTGCCAGCAGCTCCGGGGGAGGCTACACCTTC. It translates to CASSSGGGYTF.

This clone was detected only once. V usage is TRBV5-6 and J usage is TRBJ2-1, with D perhaps matching TRBD1 (5 bases). CDR1 and CDR2 (germline): SGHDT, YYEEEE. The CDR3 length is 16 residues. Deletions cut 0 bases from V and 4 bases from J, with 14 bases between. CDR3 in DNA: TGTGCCAGCAGCTTGGGGGCAGGGTCTTTGTACAATGAGCAGTTCTTC. Encoded protein: CASSLGAGSLYNEQFF.

The rearrangement links TRBV10-3 to TRBJ2-2; D is uncertain. This CDR3 region has 12 residues. CDR1 and CDR2 (germline): ENHRY, SYGVKD. V gave up 4 bases and J gave up 7 bases, with 7 bases separating them. CDR3 residues: CAISVEVGELFF. As DNA, the CDR3 is TGTGCCATCAGTGTTGAGGTCGGGGAGCTGTTTTTT.

The chain uses TRBV7-9 and TRBJ2-3; 7 bases line up with TRBD2. From germline, CDR1 is SEHNR and CDR2 FQNEAQ (reference sequence). The CDR3 runs to 16 residues. The V gene end was trimmed by 6 bases and the J gene end by 0 bases; junction bases not matched to a gene: 9. The CDR3 protein is CASSLSGASSTDTQYF. Written as DNA, the CDR3 is TGTGCCAGCAGTTTAAGCGGGGCCTCTAGCACAGATACGCAGTATTTT.

V and J are TRBV6-5 and TRBJ2-7; maybe TRBD1 (6 bases). Trimming removed 6 bases at V and 3 bases at J, with 15 bases between. CDR1 and CDR2 from the germline V gene are MNHEY and SVGAGI. CDR3 length equals 14 residues. CDR3 in amino acids: CASRRETGFYEQYF. The CDR3 DNA reads as TGTGCCAGCAGACGAGAGACAGGATTCTACGAGCAGTACTTC.

The rearrangement uses TRBV6-6 and TRBJ1-1, with TRBD1 identical over 11 bases. V dropped 2 bases and J dropped 12; count of bases not matched to a gene: 5. The CDR3 has 13 residues. Germline V lookup: CDR1 MNHNY, CDR2 SVGAGI (reference sequence). CDR3 sequence: CASSYADRGLTFF. In nucleotides, the CDR3 is TGTGCCAGCAGTTACGCGGACAGGGGGCTTACTTTCTTT.

The rearrangement joins TRBV14 to TRBJ2-7; D might be TRBD2 (7 bases). Germline V lookup: CDR1 SGHDN, CDR2 FVKESK. V lost 4 bases to trimming and J lost 6 bases, with 16 bases between them. CDR3 length equals 14 residues. The CDR3 loop reads CASSPYRGAGEQYF. Here the CDR3 DNA reads TGTGCCAGCAGCCCATACCGGGGGGCCGGCGAGCAGTACTTC.

The chain has TRBV18 and TRBJ2-7; no definite D call. The CDR3 runs 14 residues. The germline V gene has CDR1 KGHSH and CDR2 LQKENI. Trimming left V 2 bases short and J 3 bases short, with 11 bases between. CDR3 DNA sequence: TGTGCCAGCTCACCAAGCGCTGTGGACTACGAGCAGTACTTC. Residues: CASSPSAVDYEQYF.

This clone was detected only once. The chain recombines TRBV19 with TRBJ1-5, with no clear D. V gave up 4 bases and J gave up 3 bases, with 7 bases separating them. This CDR3 contains 13 residues. Per germline, CDR1 LNHDA and CDR2 SQIVND (reference sequence). Here the CDR3 reads CASSRQINQPQHF. CDR3 DNA sequence: TGTGCCAGTAGTAGGCAGATCAATCAGCCCCAGCATTTT.

This clone came up a few times. The CDR3 bases are TGTGCCAGCAGCCGTTACAGGGGGCCGGAGCCCCAGCATTTT. It yields the protein CASSRYRGPEPQHF. V usage is TRBV21-1 and J usage is TRBJ1-5; the listed D gene, TRBD1, was not tested against the DNA. TRBV21-1 is described as a pseudogene. This CDR3 comprises 14 residues.

The chain couples TRBV7-2 to TRBJ2-3; 10 bases line up with TRBD2. The CDR3 covers 15 residues. Trimming took 2 bases from V and 8 from J; bases not matched to a gene: 7. Per the germline V gene, CDR1 is SGHTA and CDR2 is FQGNSA. CDR3 coding DNA: TGTGCCAGCAGCTTACTAATAGCGGGAGGCTCTACGCAGTATTTT. This sequence encodes CASSLLIAGGSTQYF. The full variable domain, in which reference TRBV7-2 and TRBJ2-3 provide the parts outside the CDR3, is GAGVSQSPSNKVTEKGKDVELRCDPISGHTALYWYRQSLGQGLEFLIYFQGNSAPDKSGLPSDRFSAERTGGSVSTLTIQRTQQEDSAVYLCASSLLIAGGSTQYFGPGTRLTVL.

The chain couples TRBV29-1 to TRBJ1-1, with 8 bases lining up with TRBD1. Germline V gives CDR1 SQVTM, CDR2 ANQGSEA. CDR3 length: 14 residues. V shed 3 bases, J shed 3 bases, and the junction held 6 bases outside the gene matches. Here the CDR3 reads CSVDSQGVYTEAFF. The CDR3, as DNA: TGCAGCGTTGACTCACAGGGGGTGTACACTGAAGCTTTCTTT.

The chain carries TRBV10-1 and TRBJ2-7; TRBD2 agrees at 8 bases. CDR1 is WNHNN and CDR2 is SYGVQD in the germline V gene (reference sequence). J was trimmed by 0 bases and V by 5 bases; bases with no gene match: 3. The CDR3 has 14 amino acids. Written as DNA, the CDR3 is TGCGCCAGCAGTCCCGGGACTAGCTCCTACGAGCAGTACTTC. Its translation: CASSPGTSSYEQYF.

This chain joins TRBV19 and TRBJ1-2; 8 bases align to TRBD1. V was pared by 4 bases and J by 12 bases, with 22 bases of the junction left unmatched. This CDR3 contains 17 residues. CDR1 and CDR2 (germline): LNHDA, SQIVND (reference sequence). The CDR3 DNA reads as TGTGCCAGTAGTAACCCCCGCTCTCTGAACAGGGGGAAACTTCACACCTTC. Amino acid sequence: CASSNPRSLNRGKLHTF. Based on the CDR3 plus reference TRBV19 and TRBJ1-2, the full variable domain is DGGITQSPKYLFRKEGQNVTLSCEQNLNHDAMYWYRQDPGQGLRLIYYSQIVNDFQKGDIAEGYSVSREKKESFPLTVTSAQKNPTAFYLCASSNPRSLNRGKLHTFGSGTRLTVV.

The chain has TRBV11-1 and TRBJ1-2, with 8 nucleotides matching TRBD1. The CDR3 consists of 14 residues. The germline CDR1 and CDR2 sequences are SGHAT and FQDESV (reference sequence). J was trimmed by 4 bases and V by 4 bases; bases with no gene match: 5. CDR3 amino acids: CASSSKDRGYGYTF. CDR3 DNA: TGTGCCAGCAGCTCAAAAGACAGGGGCTATGGCTACACCTTC.

Note on this clone: This specimen includes other DNA sequences encoding the same CDR3. CDR3 region: CASRGGREAFF. CDR3 DNA: TGTGCCAGCCGAGGCGGAAGGGAGGCTTTCTTT. The chain couples TRBV2 to TRBJ1-1, with unresolved D. With 8 bases removed from V and 11 bases from J, the gap between germline ends came to 15 bases. Germline CDR1 reads SNHLY; CDR2 reads FYNNEI. This CDR3 contains 11 residues.

This chain uses TRBV15 with TRBJ2-7; 8 bases are a match to TRBD1. The CDR3 contains 16 residues. Trimming took 1 base from V and 6 from J; bases not matched to a gene: 11. The germline gives CDR1 LNHNV, CDR2 YYDKDF (reference sequence). The CDR3 sequence is CATSRGERDRLGEQYF. CDR3 DNA sequence: TGTGCCACCAGCAGAGGAGAACGGGACAGGCTGGGCGAGCAGTACTTC.

The rearrangement joins TRBV3-1 (or the pseudogene TRBV3-2) to TRBJ1-6, with 11 bases lining up with TRBD1. The CDR3 sequence is 13 residues long. Germline CDR1 reads LGHDT; CDR2 reads YNNKEL (reference sequence). V shed 4 bases, J shed 10 bases, and the junction held 0 bases outside the gene matches. In nucleotides, the CDR3 is TGTGCCAGCAGCCGGACAGGGGGCTCACCCCTCCACTTT. Amino acid sequence: CASSRTGGSPLHF.

J is TRBJ1-1 and V is TRBV18; D remains ambiguous. CDR3 length equals 13 residues. The V gene lost 11 bases and the J gene lost 1 base, with 14 bases spanning the gap. Per germline, CDR1 KGHSH and CDR2 LQKENI. CDR3 loop: CAFLTHANTEAFF. The DNA of the CDR3 is TGTGCCTTCCTTACTCACGCGAACACTGAAGCTTTCTTT.

The rearrangement links TRBV27 to TRBJ1-6, with TRBD1 identical over 8 bases. Germline CDR1 MNHEY, CDR2 SMNVEV (reference sequence). The CDR3 runs to 17 residues. The V gene end was trimmed by 2 bases and the J gene end by 10 bases; junction bases not matched to a gene: 13. CDR3 residues: CASSLGDRGGLRSPLHF. Written as DNA, the CDR3 is TGTGCCAGCAGTTTAGGTGACAGGGGCGGGTTACGGTCACCCCTCCACTTT.

The rearrangement joins TRBV12-5 to TRBJ2-1; 9 bases agree with TRBD2. After removal of 1 base from V and 2 bases from J, the junction contained 3 bases not matched to a gene. This CDR3 has 16 residues. Germline CDR1 LGHNT, CDR2 FRNRAP. The CDR3 sequence: CASGLDRLAAYNEQFF. As DNA, the CDR3 is TGTGCTAGTGGTTTGGACCGACTAGCGGCCTACAATGAGCAGTTCTTC.

The J gene is TRBJ1-2, the V gene TRBV5-1, with D tentatively TRBD1 (5 bases). V was shortened by 1 base and J by 6 bases, with 16 bases between the two germline ends. The germline gives CDR1 SGHRS, CDR2 YFSETQ. This CDR3 has 15 amino acids. CDR3 in amino acids: CASSLSAGIGDGYTF. CDR3 DNA sequence: TGCGCCAGCAGCTTGAGTGCAGGGATAGGGGATGGCTACACCTTC.